The 7 T cell receptor beta chains listed next were all sequenced from one sample in a study of glioma-infiltrating T cells after dendritic cell vaccination. Clones were read by immunoSEQ multiplex PCR, and TCRdb kept only the in-frame ones, dropping some. The sample consists of about 82,000 clones, roughly 90% of them appearing once. Sequenced here: blood, sampled before dendritic cell vaccination. The receptors come from a human donor with glioblastoma.

This chain links TRBV19 with TRBJ1-5, with 8 bases that match TRBD1. After removal of 5 bases from V and 7 bases from J, the junction contained 10 bases not matched to a gene. The CDR3 sequence is 15 residues long. Germline V gene lookup returns CDR1 LNHDA and CDR2 SQIVND (reference sequence). Written as DNA, the CDR3 is TGTGCCAGTAGTGGTTTCGGACAGGGAGGACAGCCCCAGCATTTT. Translation gives CASSGFGQGGQPQHF.

This chain links TRBV7-9 with TRBJ2-3, with D unclear. The germline V gene encodes CDR1 SEHNR and CDR2 FQNEAQ (reference sequence). Trimming cost V 1 base and J 7 bases, with 6 bases left between them. This CDR3 contains 12 residues. The DNA of the CDR3 is TGTGCCAGCAGCTTAGTTGACAATACGCAGTATTTT. Its translation is CASSLVDNTQYF.

The V gene is TRBV5-1, the J gene TRBJ2-1; 15 bases fit TRBD2. This CDR3 is 17 amino acids long. Germline loops: CDR1 SGHRS, CDR2 YFSETQ. V lost 4 bases and J lost 4; bases outside the gene matches: 6. The CDR3 loop reads CASSKGLAGGLYNEQFF. The CDR3 DNA sequence: TGCGCCAGCAGCAAGGGACTAGCGGGGGGATTGTACAATGAGCAGTTCTTC. The full variable domain, with the rest looked up from reference TRBV5-1 and TRBJ2-1, is KAGVTQTPRYLIKTRGQQVTLSCSPISGHRSVSWYQQTPGQGLQFLFEYFSETQRNKGNFPGRFSGRQFSNSRSEMNVSTLELGDSALYLCASSKGLAGGLYNEQFFGPGTRLTVL.

The chain uses TRBV4-2 and TRBJ1-1, with 8 bases matching TRBD1. The CDR3 length is 13 residues. J gave up 10 bases and V 3 bases, and 7 bases lay outside the gene matches. The V gene's germline CDR1 is LGHNA and CDR2 YNFKEQ. The chain's CDR3 is CASSQGYTGGAFF. Written as DNA, the CDR3 is TGTGCCAGCAGCCAGGGATACACAGGGGGAGCTTTCTTT.

This clone was seen a few times. The chain uses TRBV10-3 and TRBJ2-7, with 11 bases identical to TRBD2. CDR3 length equals 15 residues. Germline V lookup: CDR1 ENHRY, CDR2 SYGVKD. J gave up 0 bases and V 5 bases, and 3 bases lay outside the gene matches. CDR3 sequence: CAISPTSGDSYEQYF. For the CDR3, the DNA is TGTGCCATCAGTCCGACTAGCGGGGACTCCTACGAGCAGTACTTC.

The J gene is TRBJ2-5, the V gene TRBV7-9, with TRBD1 identical over 9 bases. The germline V gene encodes CDR1 SEHNR and CDR2 FQNEAQ (reference sequence). The CDR3 spans 17 residues. V was clipped by 1 base and J by 3 bases; unmatched bases: 9. The CDR3 bases are TGTGCCAGCAGCTTAGTTATCCTACGGACAGGGGAAGAGACCCAGTACTTC. Translating gives CASSLVILRTGEETQYF.

The V gene is TRBV5-6, the J gene TRBJ2-5; D may be TRBD2 (6 bases). CDR1 SGHDT and CDR2 YYEEEE come from the germline V gene. The CDR3 length is 14 residues. Trimming cost V 7 bases and J 11 bases, with 24 bases left between them. The CDR3 nucleotides are TGTGCCAGCGCGGGGACTGGGTTTGTAAAAGAGCAGTACTTC. Its protein is CASAGTGFVKEQYF.